A single T cell receptor (beta chain) is shown here with its context. Noted time point: after dendritic cell vaccination, including at tumor progression/relapse. Germline values: CDR1 MNHNY, CDR2 SVGAGI (reference sequence). The V gene lost 10 bases and the J gene lost 4 bases, with 16 bases spanning the gap. This CDR3 is 13 amino acids long. Here immunoSEQ multiplex PCR was the method, and the copy in TCRdb shows in-frame clones only, minus some. This table has roughly 100,000 clones, around 86% appearing once. The entry originates in a study of glioma-infiltrating T cells after dendritic cell vaccination. About the research overall: The vaccine used monocyte-derived dendritic cells pulsed overnight with autologous tumor lysate.

The sequence was collected from a human donor with glioblastoma. The sequencing used blood, collected after dendritic cell vaccination. The J gene is TRBJ2-5, the V gene TRBV6-6, with D possibly matching TRBD1 (5 bases). In nucleotides, the CDR3 is TGTGCCACCGGAATCAGGGTAGGAGAGACCCAGTACTTC. This codes for CATGIRVGETQYF.